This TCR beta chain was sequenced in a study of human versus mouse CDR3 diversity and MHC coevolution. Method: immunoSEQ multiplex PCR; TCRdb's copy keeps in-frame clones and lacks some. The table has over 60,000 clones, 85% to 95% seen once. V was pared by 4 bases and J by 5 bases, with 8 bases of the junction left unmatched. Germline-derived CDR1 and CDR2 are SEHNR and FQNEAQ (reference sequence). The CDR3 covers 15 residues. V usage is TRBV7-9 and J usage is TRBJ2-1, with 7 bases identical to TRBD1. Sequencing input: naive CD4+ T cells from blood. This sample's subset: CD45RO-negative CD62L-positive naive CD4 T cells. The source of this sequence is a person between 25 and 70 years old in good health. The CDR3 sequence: CASSWSGTVNNEQFF. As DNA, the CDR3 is TGTGCCAGCAGCTGGTCCGGGACAGTTAACAATGAGCAGTTCTTC.